What follows are 22 T cell receptor beta chains derived from one specimen sequenced in a study of blood T cell repertoires in COVID-19. The repertoire was sequenced with immunoSEQ multiplex PCR; TCRdb's copy has only in-frame clones and lacks some. The profile shows about 270,000 clones, just over 85% of them singletons. The sequencing input was PBMCs or T cells enriched from blood (not recorded which). All receptors derive from a man aged 18 to 29 who had recovered from COVID-19.

This rearrangement joins TRBV19 to TRBJ2-3; 9 bases are shared with TRBD2. V gave up 9 bases and J gave up 5 bases; unmatched junction bases: 15. The CDR3 covers 16 residues. Germline CDR1 is LNHDA and CDR2 is SQIVND (reference sequence). The CDR3: CASKPWGAGGEDTQYF. The DNA for the CDR3 is TGTGCCAGCAAACCGTGGGGAGCGGGGGGTGAAGATACGCAGTATTTT.

J is TRBJ2-7 and V is TRBV7-6; 9 bases map to TRBD1. Trimming cost V 6 bases and J 1 base; bases outside gene matches: 7. CDR3 size: 15 residues. Per germline, CDR1 SGHVS and CDR2 FNYEAQ. The CDR3 DNA is TGTGCCAGCAGTGCTACGGGACAGGGTTCCTACGAGCAGTACTTC. Its translation: CASSATGQGSYEQYF.

The rearrangement links TRBV29-1 to TRBJ1-1; D may be TRBD1 (6 bases). Trimming removed 6 bases at V and 4 bases at J, with 9 bases between. Germline loops: CDR1 SQVTM, CDR2 ANQGSEA. This CDR3 region has 11 residues. CDR3 sequence reads: CSVQGGTEAFF. CDR3 DNA: TGCAGCGTACAGGGTGGCACTGAAGCTTTCTTT. Looking up the rest from reference TRBV29-1 and TRBJ1-1 gives the full variable domain: SAVISQKPSRDICQRGTSLTIQCQVDSQVTMMFWYRQQPGQSLTLIATANQGSEATYESGFVIDKFPISRPNLTFSTLTVSNMSPEDSSIYLCSVQGGTEAFFGQGTRLTVV.

J is TRBJ2-1 and V is TRBV30, with TRBD2 matching 7 bases. V gave up 5 bases and J gave up 9 bases; unmatched junction bases: 4. There are 11 residues in the CDR3. The germline gives CDR1 GTSNPN, CDR2 SVGIG (reference sequence). CDR3 loop: CAWGLVGEQFF. The DNA of the CDR3 is TGTGCCTGGGGACTAGTAGGTGAGCAGTTCTTC.

The chain employs TRBV7-2 and TRBJ2-1; tentatively, D is TRBD1 (5 bases). Germline values: CDR1 SGHTA, CDR2 FQGNSA. V lost 4 bases and J lost 8, with 12 bases in between. The CDR3 consists of 13 residues. This chain's CDR3 is CASSSPQGDEQFF. CDR3 nucleotide sequence: TGTGCCAGCAGCTCACCCCAAGGGGATGAGCAGTTCTTC.

This clone was seen a single time. The chain links TRBV27 to TRBJ2-7; possibly TRBD2 for D (6 bases). Between the trimmed V and J ends, which lost 6 bases and 3 bases, there was a span of 24 bases. The CDR3 runs to 17 residues. Per germline, CDR1 MNHEY and CDR2 SMNVEV (reference sequence). The CDR3 loop is CASSPSGLAAGFYEQYF. DNA for the CDR3: TGTGCCAGCAGCCCTTCGGGCTTAGCGGCTGGGTTCTACGAGCAGTACTTC.

CDR3 sequence: CAWTPGTGNTIYF. The CDR3 DNA reads TGTGCCTGGACCCCAGGGACAGGGAACACCATATATTTT. The chain uses TRBV30 and TRBJ1-3; 9 bases line up with TRBD1. The CDR3 loop spans 13 amino acids. J was trimmed by 7 bases and V by 4 bases; bases with no gene match: 5. Germline V CDR1 and CDR2: GTSNPN, SVGIG (reference sequence). The complete variable domain, with remaining parts taken from reference TRBV30 and TRBJ1-3, reads SQTIHQWPATLVQPVGSPLSLECTVEGTSNPNLYWYRQAAGRGLQLLFYSVGIGQISSEVPQNLSASRPQDRQFILSSKKLLLSDSGFYLCAWTPGTGNTIYFGEGSWLTVV.

The V and J genes are TRBV6-5 and TRBJ1-4; 7 bases line up with TRBD1. CDR1 and CDR2 from the germline V gene are MNHEY and SVGAGI. Trimming took 2 bases from V and 6 from J; bases not matched to a gene: 6. The CDR3 consists of 15 residues. This CDR3 reads CASSYSRTGDEKLFF. Here the CDR3 DNA reads TGTGCCAGCAGTTACAGCAGAACAGGGGATGAAAAACTGTTTTTT.

This clone was seen more than once but under ten times. CDR3 in amino acids: CSVEDEGANTEAFF. DNA of the CDR3: TGCAGCGTTGAAGATGAGGGGGCAAACACTGAAGCTTTCTTT. V usage is TRBV29-1 and J usage is TRBJ1-1; 7 bases are a match to TRBD1. J was trimmed by 2 bases and V by 0 bases; bases with no gene match: 3. This CDR3 is 14 amino acids long. The germline gives CDR1 SQVTM, CDR2 ANQGSEA.

In its sample, this clone was seen a few times. The genes are TRBV19 and TRBJ1-2; TRBD1 aligns across 8 bases. The CDR3 spans 12 residues. V dropped 3 bases and J dropped 8; count of bases not matched to a gene: 2. CDR1 is LNHDA and CDR2 is SQIVND in the germline V gene (reference sequence). The CDR3 here is CASSIGQGGYTF. CDR3 nucleotide sequence: TGTGCCAGTAGTATCGGACAGGGAGGCTACACCTTC.

A note on this clone: Different DNA sequences within this sample yield the same CDR3. The genes are TRBV7-9 and TRBJ2-5; 8 positions agree with TRBD1. The V gene's germline CDR1 is SEHNR and CDR2 FQNEAQ (reference sequence). V trimming: 5 bases; J trimming: 1 base; junction bases outside the gene matches: 3. The CDR3 length is 14 residues. CDR3 DNA: TGTGCCAGCAGCCTCGGACAGGGCCAAGAGACCCAGTACTTC. Protein: CASSLGQGQETQYF.

The DNA for the CDR3 is TGTGCCAGCAGGAGGGGGCTGAGCGTCAACGAGCAGTACTTC. It is translated as CASRRGLSVNEQYF. The rearrangement uses TRBV2 and TRBJ2-7; 7 positions match TRBD1. There are 14 residues in the CDR3. Germline values: CDR1 SNHLY, CDR2 FYNNEI. V lost 6 bases, J lost 5 bases, and 10 bases stayed unmatched.

The chain joins TRBV5-4 to TRBJ1-6, with D unclear. V was pared by 3 bases and J by 0 bases, with 7 bases between. Germline-derived CDR1 and CDR2 are SGHNT and YYREEE (reference sequence). This CDR3 region has 15 residues. As DNA, the CDR3 is TGTGCCAGCAGCTCACTTGGCTCCTATAATTCACCCCTCCACTTT. As protein: CASSSLGSYNSPLHF. The whole variable domain, filled in from reference TRBV5-4 and TRBJ1-6, reads ETGVTQSPTHLIKTRGQQVTLRCSSQSGHNTVSWYQQALGQGPQFIFQYYREEENGRGNFPPRFSGLQFPNYSSELNVNALELDDSALYLCASSSLGSYNSPLHFGNGTRLTVT.

V usage is TRBV18 and J usage is TRBJ1-1, with no clear D. Germline lookup yields CDR1 KGHSH and CDR2 LQKENI. The CDR3 totals 13 residues. Between the trimmed V and J ends, which lost 6 bases and 0 bases, there was a span of 8 bases. The CDR3 region has the DNA TGTGCCAGCTCGTCCGAGATGAACACTGAAGCTTTCTTT. Translated, it gives CASSSEMNTEAFF.

V gene TRBV2 combines with J gene TRBJ2-7; 9 bases agree with TRBD2. CDR1 is SNHLY and CDR2 is FYNNEI in the germline V gene. The CDR3 consists of 13 residues. Trimming removed 5 bases from V and 6 bases from J; junction bases left unmatched: 5. CDR3 in amino acids: CASSSLLAGEQYF. CDR3 nucleotide sequence: TGTGCCAGCAGTTCTCTACTAGCGGGCGAGCAGTACTTC.

The J gene is TRBJ2-5, the V gene TRBV7-9; 12 bases are a match to TRBD2. The J segment lost 2 bases and the V segment lost 5 bases, leaving 0 bases of the junction unmatched. The CDR3 is 14 amino acids. CDR1 SEHNR and CDR2 FQNEAQ come from the germline V gene (reference sequence). For the CDR3, the DNA is TGTGCCAGCAGCGGACTAGCGGGGCAAGAGACCCAGTACTTC. Translation gives CASSGLAGQETQYF. The full variable domain, its missing parts supplied by reference TRBV7-9 and TRBJ2-5, is DTGVSQNPRHKITKRGQNVTFRCDPISEHNRLYWYRQTLGQGPEFLTYFQNEAQLEKSRLLSDRFSAERPKGSFSTLEIQRTEQGDSAMYLCASSGLAGQETQYFGPGTRLLVL.

This clone was counted many times. The CDR3 protein is CASSLRGGDEAFF. The CDR3 nucleotides read TGTGCCAGCAGTTTGAGGGGGGGAGATGAAGCTTTCTTT. The chain couples TRBV12-3 or TRBV12-4 to TRBJ1-1; D perhaps matches TRBD1 (6 bases). The CDR3 consists of 13 residues. The V end was cut by 3 bases, the J end by 7 bases, with 12 bases between.

The chain employs TRBV18 and TRBJ2-7, with 7 bases that match TRBD1. The J segment lost 5 bases and the V segment lost 3 bases, leaving 1 base of the junction unmatched. This CDR3 is 12 amino acids long. Germline lookup yields CDR1 KGHSH and CDR2 LQKENI. For the CDR3, the DNA is TGTGCCAGCTCACCGCAGGGGGACGAGCAGTACTTC. This sequence encodes CASSPQGDEQYF.

V gene TRBV11-2 combines with J gene TRBJ1-1; D is uncertain. Germline-derived CDR1 and CDR2 are SGHAT and FQNNGV. CDR3 size: 14 residues. V shed 8 bases and J shed 7 bases, with 20 bases lying between them. The CDR3 nucleotides are TGTGCCAGCTTCCAGTCCGGTACTACCCTTGAAGCTTTCTTT. Translating it yields CASFQSGTTLEAFF.

V gene TRBV30 combines with J gene TRBJ1-5; D remains unclear. Germline V gives CDR1 GTSNPN, CDR2 SVGIG (reference sequence). This CDR3 has 12 amino acids. V was trimmed by 1 base and J by 5 bases, leaving 6 bases between them. The CDR3 loop is CAWSAPDQPQHF. DNA for the CDR3: TGTGCCTGGAGTGCGCCGGATCAGCCCCAGCATTTT.

This chain uses TRBV2 with TRBJ2-7, with D hard to call. The germline gives CDR1 SNHLY, CDR2 FYNNEI. The ends were cut back, 6 bases at V and 3 bases at J, with 9 bases in the middle. The CDR3 runs 12 residues. The CDR3 nucleotides are TGTGCCAGCAGAACCGGTAACTACGAGCAGTACTTC. This sequence encodes CASRTGNYEQYF.

The chain has TRBV11-2 and TRBJ1-1, with TRBD1 as a possible D gene (5 bases). Trimming cost V 5 bases and J 8 bases, with 18 bases left between them. In germline, CDR1 is SGHAT, CDR2 FQNNGV. CDR3 size: 14 residues. The CDR3 loop reads CASSNTGQGREAFF. As DNA, the CDR3 is TGTGCCAGCAGCAATACCGGGCAGGGAAGGGAAGCTTTCTTT.